These 24 T cell receptor beta chains were all obtained from the same sample, sequenced in a study of spatial heterogeneity in lung cancer (dated by TCRdb to between 2018 and 2021). Summary of the overall study and its limitations: The tumor nonsynonymous mutation count correlated with the number of expanded alpha and beta TCRs within the tumor.

What this sample's time point label stands for: sample taken at primary tumor resection. Receptor libraries were prepared by 5' RACE. Sequencing was carried out with a NextSeq 500. TCRdb passed the public sequencing reads through fastp at Q25 and MiXCR, retaining productive beta sequences. Every entry covers one CDR3 protein and lists the most common genes and DNA from its rows. Present in this sample are several thousand distinct CDR3 sequences, about 4.9% of which were seen just once. Over 20% of the sample is in the top ten clones. Their specific antigens are unknown. The sequencing used lung tumor tissue, collected at surgery. These receptors all stem from a male donor with early-stage non-small cell lung cancer.

This clonotype has at least ten counts. The library was designed around alpha chains, so this beta chain is a stray read whose abundance carries little weight. The chain couples TRBV10-3 to TRBJ2-2, with a possible D match to TRBD2 (5 bases). Between the trimmed V and J ends, which lost 10 bases and 0 bases, there was a span of 15 bases. The CDR3 has 15 amino acids. Germline V CDR1 and CDR2: ENHRY, SYGVKD. Here the CDR3 reads CATGITNPNTGELFF. The CDR3 DNA follows: TGTGCCACGGGAATTACTAACCCGAACACCGGGGAGCTGTTTTTT.

This clonotype was detected many times. This beta chain turned up in a library designed for alpha chains; as an off-target read, its abundance says little. This chain connects TRBV2 to TRBJ2-7; TRBD1 aligns across 7 bases. Looked up from germline, CDR1 is SNHLY and CDR2 is FYNNEI. With 6 bases clipped from V and 2 bases from J, the junction kept 13 bases outside the gene matches. The CDR3 has 16 residues. This CDR3 reads CASSPGEGALTYEQYF. CDR3 DNA: TGTGCCAGCAGCCCAGGCGAGGGGGCTCTTACCTACGAGCAGTACTTC.

This clonotype was seen many times. This beta chain came through as a stray read in a library set up for alpha chains, and its size says little. CDR3 loop: CASRRGNSYEQYF. The CDR3 DNA sequence: TGTGCCAGCCGCCGCGGGAATTCGTACGAGCAGTACTTC. The V call is TRBV5-6, the J call TRBJ2-7; possibly TRBD2 for D (6 bases). Germline CDR1 is SGHDT and CDR2 is YYEEEE. V lost 7 bases to trimming and J lost 4 bases, with 15 bases between them. This CDR3 has 13 residues.

This clonotype qualifies as medium-sized. With the library built for alpha chains, this beta chain is off target and its frequency is not meaningful. This chain connects TRBV10-3 to TRBJ2-7; TRBD1 aligns across 10 bases. The CDR3 covers 15 residues. CDR1 and CDR2 from the germline V gene are ENHRY and SYGVKD. V trimming: 4 bases; J trimming: 2 bases; junction bases outside the gene matches: 5. The CDR3 region has the DNA TGTGCCATCAGTGCGACAGGGGGCGAGGCCTACGAGCAGTACTTC. It is translated as CAISATGGEAYEQYF.

By share, this clonotype ranks as medium-sized. This beta chain is a stray sequence in a library constructed for alpha chains; its clone size is not meaningful. This chain connects TRBV5-5 to TRBJ1-6; 8 positions match TRBD1. This CDR3 is built from 17 residues. V gave up 4 bases and J gave up 6 bases; unmatched junction bases: 12. The germline V gene has CDR1 SGHKS and CDR2 YYEKEE (reference sequence). In DNA, the CDR3 is TGTGCCAGCAGCCAAAGGACAGGGACAGCTCCTAATTCACCCCTCCACTTT. This codes for CASSQRTGTAPNSPLHF.

In the case of this clonotype: This beta chain is a stray read from a library made for alpha chains; its abundance is not meaningful. The V call is TRBV4-2, the J call TRBJ1-2; D might be TRBD1 (5 bases). Germline-derived CDR1 and CDR2 are LGHNA and YNFKEQ. This CDR3 has 15 amino acids. V lost 1 base and J lost 3, with 12 bases in between. Here the CDR3 reads CASSQVGLGHYGYTF. For the CDR3, the DNA is TGTGCCAGCAGCCAAGTGGGACTGGGCCACTATGGCTACACCTTC.

In its sample, this clonotype was seen many times. The library was designed around alpha chains, so this beta chain is a stray read whose abundance carries little weight. CDR3: CASSRASTDTQYF. DNA for the CDR3: TGTGCCAGCAGTCGGGCTAGCACAGATACGCAGTATTTT. The chain has TRBV27 and TRBJ2-3; D not certain. Germline V CDR1 and CDR2: MNHEY, SMNVEV (reference sequence). Trimming stripped 5 bases from V and 0 bases from J, with 6 bases between. This CDR3 is built from 13 residues.

By proportion, this clonotype is medium-sized. With the library built for alpha chains, this beta chain is off target and its frequency is not meaningful. V usage is TRBV12-3 or TRBV12-4 and J usage is TRBJ2-1; D may match TRBD1 or TRBD2 (5 bases each). The V and J ends lost 10 bases and 3 bases respectively, with 13 bases between them. This CDR3 comprises 13 residues. CDR3 loop: CATQGPNYNEQFF. The CDR3 bases are TGTGCCACCCAGGGACCAAACTACAATGAGCAGTTCTTC.

This clonotype appeared a few times. In a library made to pick up alpha chains, this beta chain is a stray read with a size that means little. The genes are TRBV19 and TRBJ2-7, with D maybe TRBD2 (5 bases). The CDR3 contains 14 residues. The germline V gene has CDR1 LNHDA and CDR2 SQIVND (reference sequence). V shed 7 bases and J shed 0 bases, with 13 bases lying between them. CDR3 DNA sequence: TGTGCCAGTAAAAGGACTCCGGACTCCTACGAGCAGTACTTC. Translation gives CASKRTPDSYEQYF.

This clonotype was observed at least ten times. A library made for alpha chains picked up this beta chain off target, so its size means little. The V and J genes are TRBV20-1 and TRBJ2-3, with a possible D match to TRBD1 (6 bases). CDR3 length equals 13 residues. In germline, CDR1 is DFQATT, CDR2 SNEGSKA (reference sequence). V lost 6 bases, J lost 2 bases, and 12 bases lay in between. DNA for the CDR3: TGCAGTGCCACGGACAGACTCACAGATACGCAGTATTTT. Residues: CSATDRLTDTQYF.

By share, this clonotype ranks as medium-sized. The library was designed around alpha chains, so this beta chain is a stray read whose abundance carries little weight. The V gene is TRBV4-2, the J gene TRBJ2-3; 10 positions agree with TRBD2. CDR3 size: 15 residues. The V gene end was trimmed by 6 bases and the J gene end by 2 bases; junction bases not matched to a gene: 5. Germline V lookup: CDR1 LGHNA, CDR2 YNFKEQ. CDR3 DNA sequence: TGTGCCAGCAGTTTAGCGGGAGGCCTCACAGATACGCAGTATTTT. It is translated as CASSLAGGLTDTQYF.

This clonotype is medium-sized in the sample. This beta chain was picked up by a library intended for alpha chains and is off target, so its count carries little meaning. The V call is TRBV3-1, the J call TRBJ1-5; no definite D call. Germline V gives CDR1 LGHDT, CDR2 YNNKEL (reference sequence). This CDR3 has 15 amino acids. Trimming cost V 0 bases and J 0 bases, with 6 bases left between them. The CDR3 sequence is CASSQDANSNQPQHF. In DNA, the CDR3 is TGTGCCAGCAGCCAAGACGCTAATAGCAATCAGCCCCAGCATTTT.

This clonotype came up many times. The size of this beta chain means little, since it is a stray read in a library made for alpha chains. The rearrangement uses TRBV7-8 and TRBJ1-6; 9 bases fit TRBD1. This CDR3 is 18 amino acids long. CDR1 and CDR2 (germline): SGHVS, FQNEAQ. The J segment lost 10 bases and the V segment lost 5 bases, leaving 18 bases of the junction unmatched. CDR3 in DNA: TGTGCCAGCAGCCCCATTCTTATCGGGGACAGGGCTCAATCACCCCTCCACTTT. Translating gives CASSPILIGDRAQSPLHF.

This clonotype is classed as medium-sized. This beta chain lies outside the target of a library built for alpha chains; its clone size means little. The chain is built from TRBV3-1 and TRBJ2-7; TRBD1 matches 9 bases. The CDR3 is 15 amino acids. V was clipped by 4 bases and J by 4 bases; unmatched bases: 8. CDR1 and CDR2 (germline): LGHDT, YNNKEL (reference sequence). Here the CDR3 DNA reads TGTGCCAGCAGCCTAACCGGGACAGGGAGGTACGAGCAGTACTTC. Encoded protein: CASSLTGTGRYEQYF.

The sample holds a few counts of this clonotype. For a library built for alpha chains, this beta chain is a stray read; little rests on its size. This chain connects TRBV28 to TRBJ2-1, with 8 bases aligning to TRBD2. Germline lookup yields CDR1 MDHEN and CDR2 SYDVKM. The CDR3 is 15 amino acids. The J segment lost 4 bases and the V segment lost 3 bases, leaving 5 bases of the junction unmatched. The CDR3 nucleotides read TGTGCCAGCAGTTTGCGGCGGGAGGAATACAATGAGCAGTTCTTC. It translates to CASSLRREEYNEQFF.

This clonotype was seen more than once but under ten times. This beta chain is off target for a library built for alpha chains, so its abundance means little. The chain joins TRBV6-5 to TRBJ1-3; a weak D match, TRBD1 (6 bases). Germline V lookup: CDR1 MNHEY, CDR2 SVGAGI. V was cut by 2 bases and J by 2 bases, with 13 bases left in between. This CDR3 has 16 amino acids. CDR3 sequence: CASSYRLRGAGNTIYF. The CDR3 DNA reads as TGTGCCAGCAGTTACCGGCTAAGGGGGGCTGGAAACACCATATATTTT.

This clonotype is medium-sized by share. This beta chain is a stray sequence in a library constructed for alpha chains; its clone size is not meaningful. The chain uses TRBV9 and TRBJ2-2, with 7 bases identical to TRBD1. The CDR3 loop spans 14 amino acids. Germline loops: CDR1 SGDLS, CDR2 YYNGEE. With V trimmed by 2 bases and J by 8 bases, 6 bases remained unmatched. CDR3: CASSVRTGQGELFF. In DNA form, the CDR3 reads TGTGCCAGCAGCGTTAGGACAGGTCAAGGGGAGCTGTTTTTT. The full variable domain, its missing parts supplied by reference TRBV9 and TRBJ2-2, is DSGVTQTPKHLITATGQRVTLRCSPRSGDLSVYWYQQSLDQGLQFLIQYYNGEERAKGNILERFSAQQFPDLHSELNLSSLELGDSALYFCASSVRTGQGELFFGEGSRLTVL.

There are many counts of this clonotype. Found in a library prepared for alpha chains, this beta chain is an off-target read, and its abundance has little meaning. The genes are TRBV27 and TRBJ1-5, with D perhaps TRBD1 (5 bases). CDR1 is MNHEY, CDR2 SMNVEV, per germline (reference sequence). CDR3 size: 12 residues. V was clipped by 3 bases and J by 7 bases, with 7 bases between them. In nucleotides, the CDR3 is TGTGCCAGCAGTTTCGGGGGGCAGCCCCAGCATTTT. It specifies CASSFGGQPQHF.

The sample holds many counts of this clonotype. This beta chain is a stray sequence in a library constructed for alpha chains; its clone size is not meaningful. The chain carries TRBV6-1 and TRBJ1-4; D is perhaps TRBD1 (5 bases). Germline loops: CDR1 MNHNS, CDR2 SASEGT. Trimming stripped 5 bases from V and 4 bases from J, with 14 bases between. This CDR3 is built from 15 residues. The CDR3, as DNA: TGTGCCAGCAGTAGAGGGACGGGTAATAATGAAAAACTGTTTTTT. Amino acid sequence: CASSRGTGNNEKLFF.

Worth noting for this clonotype: Within a library made for alpha chains, this beta chain is off target, and its count is uninformative. The chain couples TRBV14 to TRBJ2-1, with unresolved D. V was cut by 5 bases and J by 6 bases, with 14 bases left in between. The germline CDR1 and CDR2 sequences are SGHDN and FVKESK. CDR3 length: 14 amino acids. CDR3 in amino acids: CASSYRPSSNEQFF. The DNA for the CDR3 is TGTGCCAGCAGCTATCGGCCCAGCTCCAATGAGCAGTTCTTC.

This clonotype is labeled large (0.1 to 1%). For a library built for alpha chains, this beta chain is a stray read; little rests on its size. This chain uses TRBV12-3 or TRBV12-4 with TRBJ2-7, with D possibly matching TRBD2 (6 bases). Deletions cut 5 bases from V and 7 bases from J, with 21 bases between. The CDR3 runs to 15 residues. This chain's CDR3 is CASSLSGSHRGEQYF. The DNA of the CDR3 is TGTGCCAGCAGTCTTAGCGGAAGCCACCGTGGGGAGCAGTACTTC.

In this sample, this clonotype turned up many times. Because this beta chain is a stray read in a library intended to capture alpha chains, its abundance should not be given much weight. The chain joins TRBV9 to TRBJ2-7; D is perhaps TRBD2 (6 bases). CDR3 length: 14 amino acids. V lost 3 bases and J lost 2, with 12 bases in between. CDR1 is SGDLS and CDR2 is YYNGEE in the germline V gene. The CDR3 loop reads CASSAGSQTYEQYF. The DNA of the CDR3 is TGTGCCAGCAGCGCCGGGAGTCAGACCTACGAGCAGTACTTC.

In this sample, this clonotype is medium-sized. This beta chain is an unintended read in a library built for alpha chains; its size means little. The chain carries TRBV5-4 and TRBJ2-1, with unresolved D. This CDR3 spans 14 amino acids. The germline V gene has CDR1 SGHNT and CDR2 YYREEE (reference sequence). Deletions cut 5 bases from V and 0 bases from J, with 9 bases between. The chain's CDR3 is CASRDQSSYNEQFF. CDR3 bases: TGTGCCAGCAGGGATCAGAGCTCCTACAATGAGCAGTTCTTC.

This clonotype occurred many times. The size of this beta chain means little, since it is a stray read in a library made for alpha chains. The chain uses TRBV4-1 and TRBJ2-1; TRBD2 matches at 7 bases. Germline V gene sequence: CDR1 MGHRA, CDR2 YSYEKL. The trim removed 6 bases at V and 5 bases at J, leaving 10 bases unmatched. This CDR3 contains 15 residues. Here the CDR3 DNA reads TGCGCCAGCAGTCTACAGATGGGGGGGGACAATGAGCAGTTCTTC. Translated, it gives CASSLQMGGDNEQFF.